This TCR beta chain was sequenced for a study of radiotherapy plus CTLA-4 blockade in lung cancer. Germline V CDR1 and CDR2: SEHNR, FQNEAQ (reference sequence). The CDR3 totals 15 residues. Unmatched junction bases numbered 6, after V lost 3 bases and J lost 8 bases. Some clones are missing from TCRdb's copy, which holds only in-frame ones; the method was immunoSEQ multiplex PCR. This table holds tens of thousands of clones, around nine tenths found once. This chain uses TRBV7-9 with TRBJ2-3; 12 bases line up with TRBD1. This TCR derives from a human donor with non-small cell lung cancer that progressed on radiotherapy plus ipilimumab. Sequencing used peripheral blood, obtained from a patient treated with radiotherapy plus ipilimumab. The CDR3 protein is CASSLGTGGWSTQYF. CDR3 nucleotides: TGTGCCAGCAGCTTGGGGACAGGGGGCTGGAGTACGCAGTATTTT.